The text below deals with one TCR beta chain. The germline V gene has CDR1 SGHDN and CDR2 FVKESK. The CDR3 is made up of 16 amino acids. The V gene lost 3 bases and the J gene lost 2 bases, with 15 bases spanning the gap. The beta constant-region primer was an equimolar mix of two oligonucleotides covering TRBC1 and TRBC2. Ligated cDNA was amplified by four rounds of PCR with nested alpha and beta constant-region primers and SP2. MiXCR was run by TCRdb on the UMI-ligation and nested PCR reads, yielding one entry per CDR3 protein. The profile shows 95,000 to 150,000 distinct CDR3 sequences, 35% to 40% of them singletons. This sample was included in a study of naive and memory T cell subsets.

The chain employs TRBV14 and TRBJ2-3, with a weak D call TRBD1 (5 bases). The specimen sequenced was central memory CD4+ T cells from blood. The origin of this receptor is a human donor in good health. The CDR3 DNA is TGTGCCAGCAGCCATGAACAGGTGAAGCACACAGATACGCAGTATTTT. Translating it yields CASSHEQVKHTDTQYF.